This note documents a single T cell receptor beta chain sequence. Antigen: not known. Trimming stripped 2 bases from V and 7 bases from J, with 12 bases between. Per the germline V gene, CDR1 is SEHNR and CDR2 is FQNEAQ (reference sequence). The CDR3 consists of 13 residues. Each CDR3 protein gets one entry after TCRdb re-called the RT-PCR reads with MiXCR. The table shows about 530,000 distinct CDR3 sequences, with about 11% occurring only once. This sample was included in a study of response to subunit inactivated influenza vaccine. Study-level results: After each seasonal influenza vaccination, few new T cells are recruited, the authors suggested.

Material: PBMCs from blood, obtained on the day of vaccination. The gene calls are TRBV7-9 and TRBJ2-7; D unresolved. The source of this sequence is a man aged 50-59 years who received an inactivated influenza vaccine. CDR3 DNA sequence: TGTGCCAGCAGCTTAAGTTCCCGTATGGAGCAGTACTTC. Residues: CASSLSSRMEQYF. Filled out from reference TRBV7-9 and TRBJ2-7, the complete variable domain reads DTGVSQNPRHKITKRGQNVTFRCDPISEHNRLYWYRQTLGQGPEFLTYFQNEAQLEKSRLLSDRFSAERPKGSFSTLEIQRTEQGDSAMYLCASSLSSRMEQYFGPGTRLTVT.